These 24 T cell receptor beta chains share one sample of origin, sequenced in a study of T-cell reconstitution after alpha-beta-depleted transplantation in children. For TCRbeta, the library was prepared with unique molecular identifiers. TCRdb processed the PCR reads anew with MiXCR; each CDR3 protein has one entry. Found here are about 610,000 distinct CDR3 sequences, roughly a tenth of them singletons; the top ten hold less than 5%. The sample consisted of PBMCs from the stem cell graft donor, taken from the stem cell graft. These receptor sequences come from a human donor who donated a stem cell graft to a child with acute myeloid leukemia.

This clonotype was seen at least ten times. The CDR3 spells CSARGSSGAKEQYF. CDR3 DNA sequence: TGCAGTGCTAGAGGAAGCAGCGGAGCCAAAGAGCAGTACTTC. The J gene is TRBJ2-7, the V gene TRBV20-1; D is possibly TRBD2 (5 bases). This CDR3 spans 14 amino acids. The V gene's germline CDR1 is DFQATT and CDR2 SNEGSKA (reference sequence). The V gene lost 1 base and the J gene lost 7 bases, with 17 bases spanning the gap.

This clonotype was detected many times. This chain uses TRBV28 with TRBJ2-1; TRBD2 agrees at 7 bases. The CDR3 contains 14 residues. Trimming took 4 bases from V and 5 from J; bases not matched to a gene: 5. Germline CDR1 is MDHEN and CDR2 is SYDVKM. The CDR3 DNA reads as TGTGCCAGCAGTTGGGGGGGAAACAACAATGAGCAGTTCTTC. Protein: CASSWGGNNNEQFF.

The V call is TRBV6-1, the J call TRBJ2-2, with TRBD2 as a possible D gene (6 bases). The CDR3 covers 14 residues. Trimming removed 6 bases at V and 5 bases at J, with 13 bases between. Germline V gene data show CDR1 as MNHNS and CDR2 as SASEGT. CDR3 protein: CASSRDSKTGELFF. CDR3 bases: TGTGCCAGCAGCCGGGACTCCAAAACCGGGGAGCTGTTTTTT.

This clonotype was seen at least ten times. CDR3 sequence (DNA): TGTGCCAGCAGCTTAGGGGGGACTAGCGGGAGGTACTCCTACGAGCAGTACTTC. Its protein product is CASSLGGTSGRYSYEQYF. This chain connects TRBV11-3 to TRBJ2-7, with TRBD2 identical over 15 bases. The germline CDR1 and CDR2 sequences are SGHNT and YENEEA. Unmatched junction bases numbered 4, after V lost 1 base and J lost 0 bases. The CDR3 has 18 residues.

This clonotype was found many times. The chain links TRBV29-1 to TRBJ2-2; 12 bases fit TRBD2. The V segment lost 7 bases and the J segment 6 bases; nucleotides outside the gene matches: 6. In germline, CDR1 is SQVTM, CDR2 ANQGSEA. This CDR3 comprises 14 residues. Written as DNA, the CDR3 is TGCAGCGCCAGTGCTAGCGGGAGGGCCGGGGAGCTGTTTTTT. Translated, it gives CSASASGRAGELFF.

The chain employs TRBV18 and TRBJ2-7; 7 nucleotides agree with TRBD1. With V trimmed by 3 bases and J by 0 bases, 5 bases remained unmatched. Germline CDR1 and CDR2: KGHSH and LQKENI. This CDR3 region has 15 residues. The CDR3 loop reads CASSPQRTGSYEQYF. The CDR3 nucleotides read TGTGCCAGCTCACCTCAACGGACAGGCTCCTACGAGCAGTACTTC.

Ten or more counts support this clonotype. The V gene is TRBV6-1, the J gene TRBJ2-1; 9 nucleotides align to TRBD1. The germline CDR1 and CDR2 sequences are MNHNS and SASEGT. This CDR3 contains 15 residues. J gave up 4 bases and V 7 bases, and 8 bases lay outside the gene matches. CDR3 region: CASTPTGGAYNEQFF. The CDR3 DNA follows: TGTGCCAGCACCCCGACAGGGGGAGCTTACAATGAGCAGTTCTTC.

This clonotype was observed a few times. The chain couples TRBV5-6 to TRBJ2-7, with a possible D match to TRBD2 (6 bases). V shed 4 bases and J shed 4 bases, with 30 bases lying between them. The germline gives CDR1 SGHDT, CDR2 YYEEEE. The CDR3 is made up of 19 amino acids. The CDR3 here is CASSPTRYSREGSIYEQYF. DNA of the CDR3: TGTGCCAGCAGCCCCACCCGTTACTCGCGGGAAGGTTCCATATACGAGCAGTACTTC.

In this sample, this clonotype turned up many times. V gene TRBV9 combines with J gene TRBJ2-1; possible D gene TRBD2, 6 bases. CDR1 is SGDLS and CDR2 is YYNGEE in the germline V gene. The CDR3 has 15 residues. V lost 3 bases and J 4 bases, leaving 14 bases between the germline ends. This CDR3 is CASSGSGAGYNEQFF. The CDR3 DNA is TGTGCCAGCAGCGGATCGGGAGCAGGGTACAATGAGCAGTTCTTC.

This clonotype came up many times. The chain combines TRBV20-1 with TRBJ2-1; 8 bases align to TRBD2. Germline CDR1 and CDR2: DFQATT and SNEGSKA (reference sequence). The J segment lost 9 bases and the V segment lost 5 bases, leaving 9 bases of the junction unmatched. This CDR3 region has 13 residues. The CDR3 nucleotides are TGCAGTGCTTCCGGACTAGCCACCGGTGAGCAGTTCTTC. Residues: CSASGLATGEQFF.

This clonotype was recorded a few times. The chain uses TRBV7-3 and TRBJ2-1; the D call may be TRBD1 or TRBD2 (5 bases each). Germline V gene lookup returns CDR1 SGHTA and CDR2 FQGTGA. The germline V and J ends were trimmed by 1 base and 6 bases, with 10 bases remaining between them. The CDR3 loop spans 14 amino acids. Here the CDR3 reads CASSLIGAGNEQFF. Here the CDR3 DNA reads TGTGCCAGCAGCTTAATCGGGGCCGGCAATGAGCAGTTCTTC.

In its sample, this clonotype was seen many times. The rearrangement uses TRBV3-1 and TRBJ2-1, with D possibly matching TRBD2 (6 bases). From germline, CDR1 is LGHDT and CDR2 YNNKEL (reference sequence). The CDR3 extends over 18 amino acids. V lost 0 bases and J lost 0, with 15 bases in between. Written as DNA, the CDR3 is TGTGCCAGCAGCCAAGATCAAGCGGGCTTTAGCTCCTACAATGAGCAGTTCTTC. It encodes CASSQDQAGFSSYNEQFF.

The CDR3 here is CASSLGRPNAKNIQYF. DNA for the CDR3: TGTGCCAGCAGCTTGGGCCGTCCCAACGCCAAAAACATTCAGTACTTC. This chain joins TRBV7-2 and TRBJ2-4; no definite D call. This CDR3 comprises 16 residues. Between the trimmed V and J ends, which lost 3 bases and 1 base, there was a span of 13 bases. Germline-derived CDR1 and CDR2 are SGHTA and FQGNSA.

In this sample, this clonotype turned up a few times. The chain uses TRBV20-1 and TRBJ2-5; D not resolved. The germline CDR1 and CDR2 sequences are DFQATT and SNEGSKA (reference sequence). CDR3 length: 13 amino acids. Deletions cut 5 bases from V and 1 base from J, with 11 bases between. CDR3 nucleotide sequence: TGCAGTGCTGACTCCGCGCTCCAAGAGACCCAGTACTTC. This codes for CSADSALQETQYF.

This clonotype was recorded at least ten times. The J gene is TRBJ2-5, the V gene TRBV12-3 or TRBV12-4; the D gene is possibly TRBD1 (5 bases). The ends were cut back, 2 bases at V and 5 bases at J, with 9 bases in the middle. The CDR3 loop spans 13 amino acids. The CDR3 DNA reads TGTGCCAGCAGTTTATGGGGCAGCGAGACCCAGTACTTC. This encodes CASSLWGSETQYF.

This clonotype was observed at least ten times. The V call is TRBV20-1, the J call TRBJ2-5; 8 bases are a match to TRBD2. V shed 6 bases, J shed 4 bases, and the junction held 7 bases outside the gene matches. CDR1 is DFQATT and CDR2 is SNEGSKA in the germline V gene (reference sequence). CDR3 length: 13 residues. CDR3 residues: CSALSGSGETQYF. The CDR3 DNA reads TGCAGTGCCCTAAGCGGGAGTGGAGAGACCCAGTACTTC.

The gene calls are TRBV28 and TRBJ2-1; D gene ambiguous. Trimming shortened V by 7 bases and J by 3 bases, and 19 bases separated the two germline ends. CDR3 length: 16 residues. CDR1 and CDR2 (germline): MDHEN, SYDVKM. The CDR3 protein is CASNSPGKKSYNEQFF. The CDR3, as DNA: TGTGCCAGCAACTCCCCTGGGAAGAAGAGCTACAATGAGCAGTTCTTC.

This chain links TRBV4-3 with TRBJ2-1; TRBD2 agrees at 8 bases. V was clipped by 3 bases and J by 12 bases; unmatched bases: 10. Germline lookup yields CDR1 LGHNA and CDR2 YSLEER. The length of the CDR3 is 14 residues. CDR3: CASSQVLTSGRQFF. The CDR3 nucleotides read TGCGCCAGCAGCCAGGTCCTTACTAGCGGCAGGCAGTTCTTC.

This clonotype appeared a few times. The chain combines TRBV12-3 or TRBV12-4 with TRBJ1-1; D gene unclear. There are 12 residues in the CDR3. V gave up 7 bases and J gave up 10 bases, with 16 bases separating them. CDR3 sequence (DNA): TGTGCCAGCACTCGTGGAGGTCCTACAGCTTTCTTT. Its protein is CASTRGGPTAFF.

This clonotype was seen repeatedly, ten times or more. The CDR3 region has the DNA TGTGCCAGCAGTCACCGGACAGTTGGCTCCTATAATTCACCCCTCCACTTT. Translation gives CASSHRTVGSYNSPLHF. The chain couples TRBV12-3 or TRBV12-4 to TRBJ1-6, with D possibly TRBD1 on 6 matching bases. Trimming took 5 bases from V and 0 from J, leaving 14 bases between them. The CDR3 sequence is 17 residues long.

This clonotype was seen repeatedly, ten times or more. The chain carries TRBV24-1 and TRBJ2-2; 7 bases map to TRBD1. The J segment lost 10 bases and the V segment lost 2 bases, leaving 6 bases of the junction unmatched. The CDR3 spans 14 residues. Germline CDR1 is KGHDR and CDR2 is SFDVKD. CDR3 nucleotide sequence: TGTGCCACCAGTGATTCACCTGGACAGGAGGAGCTGTTTTTT. This codes for CATSDSPGQEELFF.

The chain employs TRBV28 and TRBJ1-2; D gene ambiguous. The CDR3 contains 15 residues. From germline, CDR1 is MDHEN and CDR2 SYDVKM. Trimming took off 6 bases at V and 4 bases at J, with 18 bases between the two ends. The CDR3 DNA follows: TGTGCCAGCAGCCTTCCTGCAGCTTTCTTCTATGGCTACACCTTC. Protein product: CASSLPAAFFYGYTF.

The chain couples TRBV20-1 to TRBJ2-7; D perhaps matches TRBD1 (5 bases). CDR1 is DFQATT and CDR2 is SNEGSKA in the germline V gene (reference sequence). The CDR3 is made up of 16 amino acids. The CDR3 here is CCARDRQGRVSYEQYF. DNA of the CDR3: TGCTGCGCTAGAGATCGGCAGGGAAGGGTCTCCTACGAGCAGTACTTC.

This clonotype was seen only a few times. The chain has TRBV27 and TRBJ2-5; D may be TRBD1 or TRBD2 (5 bases each). Trimming removed 6 bases at V and 1 base at J, with 12 bases between. The CDR3 extends over 14 amino acids. Looked up from germline, CDR1 is MNHEY and CDR2 is SMNVEV (reference sequence). The CDR3 nucleotides are TGTGCCAGCAGCCGTCCGGGGACCCAAGAGACCCAGTACTTC. Residues: CASSRPGTQETQYF.